This T cell receptor beta chain was sequenced in a study of blood T cells in healthy people across ages. A second roughly 6 to 12 cycle PCR used barcoded and J-beta primers. The template-switch adaptor, which had 12 random nucleotides, put a tag on each cDNA molecule. Paired-end reads containing CDR3 totaled no fewer than 3 million for each sample. Via MiXCR, TCRdb re-called the 5' RACE reads, giving one row per CDR3 protein. Of some 320,000 distinct CDR3 sequences in the sample, around 29% are singletons; the top ten hold 29%. Trimming took off 5 bases at V and 1 base at J, with 17 bases between the two ends. This CDR3 is 16 amino acids long. CDR1 SEHNR and CDR2 FQNEAQ come from the germline V gene (reference sequence). Healthy Caucasians from Russia aged about 6 to 90 served as donors. Whenever a sample was processed, at least 6.5 million PBMCs were isolated. This clonotype was counted a single time.

The source is a woman in her sixties or seventies in good health. The chain uses TRBV7-9 and TRBJ2-5; maybe TRBD2 (6 bases). The sequenced sample consisted of blood. The chain's CDR3 is CASSITGGMGQETQYF. The CDR3 coding sequence is TGTGCCAGCAGCATAACCGGCGGGATGGGCCAAGAGACCCAGTACTTC. Combining the CDR3 with reference TRBV7-9 and TRBJ2-5 gives the whole variable domain DTGVSQNPRHKITKRGQNVTFRCDPISEHNRLYWYRQTLGQGPEFLTYFQNEAQLEKSRLLSDRFSAERPKGSFSTLEIQRTEQGDSAMYLCASSITGGMGQETQYFGPGTRLLVL.